The present T cell receptor (beta chain) was sequenced within a study of control samples from healthy donors and cancer patients. Only in-frame clones appear in the TCRdb table, and some are missing; sequencing was by immunoSEQ multiplex PCR. In the table there are about 49,000 clones, 65% to 90% of which are singletons. This TCR derives from a woman between 50 and 59 years old with lung cancer. Sequenced input: PBMCs.

The CDR3: CASSGLTGGESIEQYF. CDR3 sequence (DNA): TGCGCCAGCAGCGGTTTGACAGGGGGCGAATCAATCGAGCAGTACTTC. The genes are TRBV5-1 and TRBJ2-7, with TRBD1 identical over 10 bases. The CDR3 contains 16 residues. Trimming removed 4 bases from V and 6 bases from J; junction bases left unmatched: 13. Germline V gene lookup returns CDR1 SGHRS and CDR2 YFSETQ.